Listed below are T cell receptor beta chains from one sample, sequenced in a study of identical twins. Using its own MiXCR run on the 5' RACE reads, TCRdb lists one record per CDR3 protein. The table records about 330,000 distinct CDR3 sequences, roughly an eighth of them present only once. These data were likewise used in another study, on yellow fever vaccine responses in identical twins.

The sample comprised CD8+ T cells sorted from blood. These receptors were taken from a woman between 18 and 30 years old in good health. CDR3s include the opening cysteine and the closing phenylalanine or tryptophan. The order of the fields is V gene, clone size, J gene, D gene, CDR3 DNA, CDR3 protein. D genes are given only for firm matches. Some rows have no size entry. The others give once, few or many, or a class for an expanded clone.

TRBV6-6	many	TRBJ1-5	.	TGTGCCAGCAGTTACTCTGAAGGGCAGCCCCAGCATTTT	CASSYSEGQPQHF
TRBV7-2	.	TRBJ2-7	TRBD1	TGTGCCAGCAGCATCCGACAGGGGGAGCAGTACTTC	CASSIRQGEQYF
TRBV7-8	many	TRBJ2-1	TRBD1	TGTGCCAGCAGCTTGGGGGGACAGGGTGAGCAGTTCTTC	CASSLGGQGEQFF
TRBV10-1	.	TRBJ2-7	.	TGCGCCAGCAGCGGGACGGAGGTCAACGAGCAGTACTTC	CASSGTEVNEQYF
TRBV28	many	TRBJ1-5	.	TGTGCCAGCAGTGGGGGGAGGGAAAGTCAGCCCCAGCATTTT	CASSGGRESQPQHF
TRBV18	few	TRBJ2-1	.	TGTGCCAGCTCACCACCGACGGACCACAATGAGCAGTTCTTC	CASSPPTDHNEQFF
TRBV20-1	few	TRBJ2-1	.	TGCAGTGCCCCCCGTTACGGACAATACAATGAGCAGTTCTTC	CSAPRYGQYNEQFF
TRBV20-1	.	TRBJ1-2	.	TGCAGTGTGAGTGCCAGCGGCTACACCTTC	CSVSASGYTF
TRBV4-1	few	TRBJ2-2	.	TGCGCCAGCAGCCAAGGGGTTCTCGCCGGGGAGCTGTTTTTT	CASSQGVLAGELFF
TRBV12-3/TRBV12-4	many	TRBJ1-5	TRBD1	TGTGCCAGCAGTCCTGGTAACAGGGGCCGGGAGCCCCAGCATTTT	CASSPGNRGREPQHF
TRBV24-1	few	TRBJ2-1	.	TGTGCCATCCAGGACGGACAGACATACAATGAGCAGTTCTTC	CAIQDGQTYNEQFF
TRBV27	few	TRBJ2-3	TRBD2	TGTGCCAGCAGTTTTGGGCGGGAGGGCCGTGATACGCAGTATTTT	CASSFGREGRDTQYF
TRBV4-1	few	TRBJ1-2	.	TGCGCCAGCAGCCTCCAGGTGGCTAACTATGGCTACACCTTC	CASSLQVANYGYTF
TRBV28	.	TRBJ1-1	.	TGTGCCAGCAGTTTAGTGGCAGGGGCCCAGAACACTGAAGCTTTCTTT	CASSLVAGAQNTEAFF
TRBV12-3/TRBV12-4	few	TRBJ2-7	TRBD2	TGTGCCAGCAGTCCCACTAGCGGGAGGAACTCCTACGAGCAGTACTTC	CASSPTSGRNSYEQYF
TRBV6-2/TRBV6-3	many	TRBJ2-3	.	TGTGCCAGCAGTTACTCGTCACCTCAGGATACGCAGTATTTT	CASSYSSPQDTQYF
TRBV15	many	TRBJ2-7	TRBD1	TGTGCCACCTTGGGACAGGGGAGCGAGCAGTACTTC	CATLGQGSEQYF
TRBV24-1	many	TRBJ2-2	.	TGTGCCACCAGTGATTTAACAGGCGACACCGGGGAGCTGTTTTTT	CATSDLTGDTGELFF
TRBV7-8	few	TRBJ2-7	.	TGTGCCAGCAGCTTACAGGACTCCTACGAGCAGTACTTC	CASSLQDSYEQYF
TRBV20-1	.	TRBJ2-3	TRBD2	TGCAGTGCTCCGACCGGGACTAGCCTGATGACAGATACGCAGTATTTT	CSAPTGTSLMTDTQYF
TRBV5-1	.	TRBJ2-1	TRBD1	TGCGCCAGCAGCTTTCAACAGGGGGCTAGCCATTCCAATGAGCAGTTCTTC	CASSFQQGASHSNEQFF
TRBV5-5	.	TRBJ2-1	.	TGTGCCAGCAGCAGCGACAGATACAATGAGCAGTTCTTC	CASSSDRYNEQFF
TRBV5-5	few	TRBJ2-1	.	TGTGCCAGCAGCTTGGAAAATCCCTACAATGAGCAGTTCTTC	CASSLENPYNEQFF
TRBV6-1	few	TRBJ2-1	.	TGTGCCAGCAGTGACTGGGACAATGAGCAGTTCTTC	CASSDWDNEQFF
TRBV7-9	few	TRBJ2-7	.	TGTGCCAGCAGCTTCGGACCCAACAGTTCCTACGAGCAGTACTTC	CASSFGPNSSYEQYF
TRBV28	.	TRBJ2-7	TRBD2	TGTGCCAGCAGTTTAGACCTAACTAGCGGGAGTTACGAGCAGTACTTC	CASSLDLTSGSYEQYF
TRBV29-1	.	TRBJ2-1	.	TGCAGCGTTGAGGGCCTAGCTGGAACAAAAGAGACCCAGTTCTTC	CSVEGLAGTKETQFF
TRBV27	.	TRBJ2-3	.	TGTGCCAGCAGTTTATGGGCAGGCAAAGATACGCAGTATTTT	CASSLWAGKDTQYF
TRBV2	.	TRBJ2-6	.	TGTGCCAGCATGATGGGTCACCAGACTGGGGCCAACGTCCTGACTTTC	CASMMGHQTGANVLTF
TRBV12-3/TRBV12-4	few	TRBJ2-5	TRBD1	TGTGCCAGCAGCAAATCAGGGGGCGAGACCCAGTACTTC	CASSKSGGETQYF
TRBV5-6	few	TRBJ2-1	.	TGTGCCAGCAGCCTGACCGATACCTACAATGAGCAGTTCTTC	CASSLTDTYNEQFF
TRBV11-1	few	TRBJ2-5	TRBD1	TGTGCCAGCAGCTACGGACAGGGAGGACCAGCGGAGACCCAGTACTTC	CASSYGQGGPAETQYF
TRBV14	.	TRBJ2-7	.	TGTGCCAGCAGCCTGACTTGGAGCTCCTACGAGCAGTACTTC	CASSLTWSSYEQYF
TRBV2	.	TRBJ1-1	.	TGTGCCACCCCGGCAGTGAACACTGAAGCTTTCTTT	CATPAVNTEAFF
TRBV7-7	few	TRBJ2-5	TRBD1	TGTGCCAGCAGCAGGACAGGGGGCGAAGAGACCCAGTACTTC	CASSRTGGEETQYF
TRBV5-5	.	TRBJ2-2	TRBD1	TGTGCCAGCAGCTTGGCCTTCGACAGGGTAGTCGGGGAGCTGTTTTTT	CASSLAFDRVVGELFF
TRBV12-3/TRBV12-4	many	TRBJ1-2	.	TGTGCCAGCAGTTTCTATGGCTACACCTTC	CASSFYGYTF
TRBV4-2	many	TRBJ2-5	TRBD2	TGTGCCAGCAGCCAGGGGACTAGCGGAGAGACCCAGTACTTC	CASSQGTSGETQYF
TRBV4-1	few	TRBJ1-2	.	TGCGCCAGCAGCCAAGTAACCCCAGTCTGGGCCGCGGGCTACACCTTC	CASSQVTPVWAAGYTF
TRBV27	.	TRBJ2-4	.	TGTGCCAGCAGTCCCCCGTTACTAAACATTCAGTACTTC	CASSPPLLNIQYF
TRBV5-1	few	TRBJ2-3	.	TGCGCCAGCAGCCCCCGTTCAGACAGATCCACAGATACGCAGTATTTT	CASSPRSDRSTDTQYF
TRBV29-1	many	TRBJ2-1	.	TGCAGCGTTGACATTCGGGATGAGCAGTTCTTC	CSVDIRDEQFF
TRBV5-1	many	TRBJ2-2	TRBD2	TGCGCCAGCAGCTCTAGCGGACCGAACACCGGGGAGCTGTTTTTT	CASSSSGPNTGELFF
TRBV15	.	TRBJ2-3	.	TGTGCCACCAGCAGAGATTTGACTCTAACTAGCACAGATACGCAGTATTTT	CATSRDLTLTSTDTQYF
TRBV2	few	TRBJ2-1	TRBD2	TGTGCCAGCAGTAATAGCGGGAGGATCGAAACCAATGAGCAGTTCTTC	CASSNSGRIETNEQFF
TRBV2	once	TRBJ2-7	.	TGTGCCAGGGCCACCGGGCCTCCGAGCTCCTACGAGCAGTACTTC	CARATGPPSSYEQYF
TRBV6-6	few	TRBJ2-3	.	TGTGCCAGCAGTTACTTTCCAGCGGATACGCAGTATTTT	CASSYFPADTQYF
TRBV7-9	many	TRBJ2-7	.	TGTGCCAGCAGCTTAACCGAACTCCCATACGAGCAGTACTTC	CASSLTELPYEQYF
TRBV7-9	few	TRBJ2-3	.	TGTGCCAGCAGCTCGAAGACATCTAGCACAGATACGCAGTATTTT	CASSSKTSSTDTQYF
TRBV7-9	many	TRBJ2-3	.	TGTGCCAGCAGCTCGGCCTTGAGCACAGATACGCAGTATTTT	CASSSALSTDTQYF
TRBV7-9	.	TRBJ2-3	.	TGTGCCAGCAGCGAGGACAATGCGCAGTATTTT	CASSEDNAQYF
TRBV15	.	TRBJ2-7	TRBD2	TGTGCCACCAGCAGAGATCGGATCGAGGGAGCTAGCGGGGCCTACGAGCAGTACTTC	CATSRDRIEGASGAYEQYF
TRBV7-6	.	TRBJ2-7	TRBD2	TGTGCCAGCAGCTTAGGGGCTAGCGGGGGGACCTACGAGCAGTACTTC	CASSLGASGGTYEQYF
TRBV20-1	.	TRBJ1-1	.	TGCAGTGCTAGAGACAGGATGAACACTGAAGCTTTCTTT	CSARDRMNTEAFF
TRBV5-6	many	TRBJ1-5	.	TGTGCCAGCAGCTTGACGGGCCACGATAGCAATCAGCCCCAGCATTTT	CASSLTGHDSNQPQHF